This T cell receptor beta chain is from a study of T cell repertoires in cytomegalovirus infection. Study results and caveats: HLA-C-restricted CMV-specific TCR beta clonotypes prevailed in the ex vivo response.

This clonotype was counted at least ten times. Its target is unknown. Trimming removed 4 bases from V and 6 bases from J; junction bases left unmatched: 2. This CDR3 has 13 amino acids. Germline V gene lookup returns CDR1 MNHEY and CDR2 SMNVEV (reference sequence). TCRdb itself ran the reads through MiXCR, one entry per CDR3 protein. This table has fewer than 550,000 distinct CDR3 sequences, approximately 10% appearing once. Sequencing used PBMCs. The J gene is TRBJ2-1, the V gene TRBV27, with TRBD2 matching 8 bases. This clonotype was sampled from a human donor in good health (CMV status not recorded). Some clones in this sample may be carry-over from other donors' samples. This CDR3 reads CASSSSGGNEQFF. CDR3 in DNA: TGTGCCAGCAGTTCGAGCGGGGGCAATGAGCAGTTCTTC.